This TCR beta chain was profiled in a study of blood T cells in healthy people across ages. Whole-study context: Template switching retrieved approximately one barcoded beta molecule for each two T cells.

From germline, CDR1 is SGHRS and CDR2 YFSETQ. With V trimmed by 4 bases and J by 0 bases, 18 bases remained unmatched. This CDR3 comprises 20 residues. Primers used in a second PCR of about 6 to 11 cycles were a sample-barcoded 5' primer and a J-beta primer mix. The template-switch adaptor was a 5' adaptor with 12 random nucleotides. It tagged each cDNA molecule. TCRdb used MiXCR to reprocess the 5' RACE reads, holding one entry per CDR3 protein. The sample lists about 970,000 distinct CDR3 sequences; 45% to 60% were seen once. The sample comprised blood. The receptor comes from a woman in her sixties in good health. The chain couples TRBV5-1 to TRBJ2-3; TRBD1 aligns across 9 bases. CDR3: CASSKAPGQGDLLSTDTQYF. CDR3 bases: TGCGCCAGCAGCAAGGCACCGGGACAGGGAGACCTATTGAGCACAGATACGCAGTATTTT.